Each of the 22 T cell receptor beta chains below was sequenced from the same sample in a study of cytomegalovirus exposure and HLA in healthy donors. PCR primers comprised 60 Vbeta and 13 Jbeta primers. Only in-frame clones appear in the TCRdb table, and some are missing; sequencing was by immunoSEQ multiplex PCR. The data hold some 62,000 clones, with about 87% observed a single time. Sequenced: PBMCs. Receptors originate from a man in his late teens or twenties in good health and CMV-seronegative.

CDR3 coding DNA: TGTGCCAGCAGTTACGCGTCTGGGACAGGGTCTACGGGGCAGTACTTC. Its protein product is CASSYASGTGSTGQYF. This chain links TRBV6-5 with TRBJ2-7, with 9 nucleotides matching TRBD1. Trimming at V came to 2 bases and at J to 9 bases, leaving 14 bases not matched to a gene. Per the germline V gene, CDR1 is MNHEY and CDR2 is SVGAGI. This CDR3 is 16 amino acids long.

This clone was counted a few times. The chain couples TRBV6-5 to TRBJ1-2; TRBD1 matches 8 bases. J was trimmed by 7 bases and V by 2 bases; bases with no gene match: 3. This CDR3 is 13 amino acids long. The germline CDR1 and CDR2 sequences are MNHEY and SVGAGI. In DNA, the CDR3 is TGTGCCAGCAGTTACGGCACAGGGGGTGGCTACACCTTC. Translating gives CASSYGTGGGYTF.

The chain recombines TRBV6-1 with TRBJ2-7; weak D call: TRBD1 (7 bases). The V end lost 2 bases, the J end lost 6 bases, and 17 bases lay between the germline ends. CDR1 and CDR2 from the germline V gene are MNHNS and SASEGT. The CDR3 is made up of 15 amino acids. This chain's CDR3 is CASSEQGGVSFEQYF. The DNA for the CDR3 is TGTGCCAGCAGTGAACAGGGGGGTGTATCTTTCGAGCAGTACTTC.

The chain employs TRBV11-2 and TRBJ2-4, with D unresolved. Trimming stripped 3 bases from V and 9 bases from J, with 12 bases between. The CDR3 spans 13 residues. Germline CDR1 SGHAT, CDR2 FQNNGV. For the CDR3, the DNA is TGTGCCAGCAGCTTCCCGGGTGGCGGCATTCAGTACTTC. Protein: CASSFPGGGIQYF.

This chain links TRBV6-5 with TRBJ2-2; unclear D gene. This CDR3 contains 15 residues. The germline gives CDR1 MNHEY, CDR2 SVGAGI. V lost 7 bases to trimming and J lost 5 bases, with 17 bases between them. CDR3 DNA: TGTGCCAGCATTCGAACCGGCTGGGCAACCGGGGAGCTGTTTTTT. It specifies CASIRTGWATGELFF.

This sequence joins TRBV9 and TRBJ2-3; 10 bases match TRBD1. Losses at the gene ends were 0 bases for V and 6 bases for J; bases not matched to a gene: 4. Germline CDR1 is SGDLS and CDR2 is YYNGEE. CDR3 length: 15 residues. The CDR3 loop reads CASSVGGQGWDTQYF. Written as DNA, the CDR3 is TGTGCCAGCAGCGTAGGGGGACAGGGGTGGGATACGCAGTATTTT.

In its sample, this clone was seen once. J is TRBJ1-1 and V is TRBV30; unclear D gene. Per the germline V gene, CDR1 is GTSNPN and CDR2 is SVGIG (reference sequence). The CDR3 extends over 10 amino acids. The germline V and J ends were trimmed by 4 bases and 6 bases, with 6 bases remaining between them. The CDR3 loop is CAWTTAEAFF. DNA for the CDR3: TGTGCCTGGACCACGGCTGAAGCTTTCTTT.

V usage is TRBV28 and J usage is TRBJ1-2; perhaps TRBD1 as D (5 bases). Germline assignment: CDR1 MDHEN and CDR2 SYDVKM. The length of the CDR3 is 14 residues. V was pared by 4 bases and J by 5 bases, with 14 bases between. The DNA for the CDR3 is TGTGCCAGCAGTTGGAGTCAGGGTGGGTATGGCTACACCTTC. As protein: CASSWSQGGYGYTF.

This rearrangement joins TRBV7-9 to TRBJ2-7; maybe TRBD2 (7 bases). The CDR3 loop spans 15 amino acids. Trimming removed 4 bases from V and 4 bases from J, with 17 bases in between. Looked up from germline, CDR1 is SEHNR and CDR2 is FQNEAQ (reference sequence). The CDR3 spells CASSSSVGGRYEQYF. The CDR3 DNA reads TGTGCCAGCAGCTCTTCCGTGGGGGGGCGGTACGAGCAGTACTTC.

The CDR3 nucleotides read TGTGCCAGCAGCGGATCAGGGGGATCCTACGAGCAGTACTTC. This sequence encodes CASSGSGGSYEQYF. V and J are TRBV9 and TRBJ2-7; 7 nucleotides agree with TRBD1. This CDR3 comprises 14 residues. CDR1 and CDR2 from the germline V gene are SGDLS and YYNGEE. V shed 3 bases, J shed 1 base, and the junction held 4 bases outside the gene matches.

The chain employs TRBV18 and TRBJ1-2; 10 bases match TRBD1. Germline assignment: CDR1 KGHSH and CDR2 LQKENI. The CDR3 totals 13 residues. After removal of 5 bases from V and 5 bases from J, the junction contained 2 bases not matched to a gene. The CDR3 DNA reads TGTGCCAGCTCAAGGGGACAGGGGTATGGCTACACCTTC. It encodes CASSRGQGYGYTF.

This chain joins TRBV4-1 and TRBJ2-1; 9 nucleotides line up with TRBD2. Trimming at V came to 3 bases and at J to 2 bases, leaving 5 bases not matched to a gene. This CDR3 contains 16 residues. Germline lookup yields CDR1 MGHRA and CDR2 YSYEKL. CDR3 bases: TGCGCCAGCAGCCAGGGGGTAGCGGGAGCCTACAATGAGCAGTTCTTC. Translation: CASSQGVAGAYNEQFF.

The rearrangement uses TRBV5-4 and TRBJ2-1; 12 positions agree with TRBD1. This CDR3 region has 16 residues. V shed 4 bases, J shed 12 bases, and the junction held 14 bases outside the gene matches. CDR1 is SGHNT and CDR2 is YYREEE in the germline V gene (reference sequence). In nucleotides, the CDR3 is TGTGCCAGCAGCCACACCGGGACAGGGGGCGGGGAAGGGCAGTTCTTC. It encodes CASSHTGTGGGEGQFF.

Here the CDR3 reads CASSLGKGVVETQYF. The DNA for the CDR3 is TGTGCCAGCAGCTTAGGGAAGGGGGTGGTAGAGACCCAGTACTTC. The chain uses TRBV11-2 and TRBJ2-5, with D possibly TRBD1 on 6 matching bases. The CDR3 length is 15 residues. V lost 1 base and J lost 4, with 13 bases in between. CDR1 SGHAT and CDR2 FQNNGV come from the germline V gene.

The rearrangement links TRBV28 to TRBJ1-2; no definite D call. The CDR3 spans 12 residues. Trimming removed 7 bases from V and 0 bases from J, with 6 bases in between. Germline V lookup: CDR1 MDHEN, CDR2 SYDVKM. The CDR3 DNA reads TGTGCCAGCAACCCGGCTAACTATGGCTACACCTTC. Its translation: CASNPANYGYTF.

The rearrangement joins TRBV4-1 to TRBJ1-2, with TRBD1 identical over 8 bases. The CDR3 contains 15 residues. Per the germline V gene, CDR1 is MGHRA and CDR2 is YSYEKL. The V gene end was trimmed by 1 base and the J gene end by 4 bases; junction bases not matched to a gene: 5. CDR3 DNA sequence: TGCGCCAGCAGCCAAGTACCAGGGGGCAGCTATGGCTACACCTTC. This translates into CASSQVPGGSYGYTF.

The CDR3, as DNA: TGCGCCAGCAGCCAAGATAGACACTTTTACGAGCAGTACTTC. Translation: CASSQDRHFYEQYF. The rearrangement uses TRBV4-1 and TRBJ2-7; D is undetermined. The V and J ends lost 0 bases and 4 bases respectively, with 10 bases between them. The CDR3 sequence is 14 residues long. Germline CDR1 is MGHRA and CDR2 is YSYEKL.

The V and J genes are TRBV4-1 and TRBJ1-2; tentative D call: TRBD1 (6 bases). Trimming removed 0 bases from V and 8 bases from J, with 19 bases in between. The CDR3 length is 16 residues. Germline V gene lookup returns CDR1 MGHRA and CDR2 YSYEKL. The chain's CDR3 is CASSQETGWGHRGYTF. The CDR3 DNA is TGCGCCAGCAGCCAAGAAACAGGGTGGGGACATCGGGGCTACACCTTC.

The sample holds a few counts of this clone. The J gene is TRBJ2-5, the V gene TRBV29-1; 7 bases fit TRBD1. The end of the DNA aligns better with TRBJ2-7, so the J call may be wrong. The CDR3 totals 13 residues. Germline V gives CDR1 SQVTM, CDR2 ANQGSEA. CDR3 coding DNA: TGCAGCGTTGGGACAGGTGAAGCCTACGAGCAGTACTTC. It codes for CSVGTGEAYEQYF.

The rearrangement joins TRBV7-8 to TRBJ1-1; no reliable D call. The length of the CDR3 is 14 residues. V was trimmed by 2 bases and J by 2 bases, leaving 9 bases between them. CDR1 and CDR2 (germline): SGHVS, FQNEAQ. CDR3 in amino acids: CASSLTGYNTEAFF. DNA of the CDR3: TGTGCCAGCAGCTTAACGGGATATAACACTGAAGCTTTCTTT.

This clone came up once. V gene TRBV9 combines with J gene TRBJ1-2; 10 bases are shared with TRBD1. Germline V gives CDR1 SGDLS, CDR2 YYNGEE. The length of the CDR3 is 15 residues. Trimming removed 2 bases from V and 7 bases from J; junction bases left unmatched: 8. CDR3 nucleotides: TGTGCCAGCAGCGTTGAAGCGGGACAGGGGACTGGCTACACCTTC. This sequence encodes CASSVEAGQGTGYTF.

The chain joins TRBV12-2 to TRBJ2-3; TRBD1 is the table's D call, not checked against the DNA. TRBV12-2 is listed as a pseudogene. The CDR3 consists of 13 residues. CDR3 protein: CASRRTGTDTQYF. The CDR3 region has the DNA TGTGCAAGTCGCCGTACAGGCACAGATACGCAGTATTTT.